The sequence of this TCR beta chain was determined in a study of blood T cell repertoires in COVID-19. Across the whole study: Acute-phase and convalescent COVID-19 samples originated in the United States, Italy and Spain. T cells, B-cell-depleted T cells, or PBMCs supplied cDNA or gDNA.

The V gene end was trimmed by 0 bases and the J gene end by 4 bases; junction bases not matched to a gene: 7. CDR1 and CDR2 from the germline V gene are MRHNA and SNTAGT. The CDR3 is 16 residues long. In the study's own analysis: The assay estimated nucleated cells by amplifying reference gene primers. The data were produced by immunoSEQ multiplex PCR, yet TCRdb's version contains in-frame clones alone and is incomplete. V and J calls and clone size are given by that table; D and trimming were obtained from the DNA. Among tens of thousands of clones listed, 86% were seen once. This TCR was sampled from a human donor with active COVID-19. The donor label of this sample is uncertain. The specimen was peripheral blood. J is TRBJ2-3 and V is TRBV6-4; 7 bases map to TRBD2. The CDR3 region is CASSDSNMAGADTQYF. The CDR3 coding sequence is TGTGCCAGCAGTGACTCGAACATGGCGGGAGCAGATACGCAGTATTTT.